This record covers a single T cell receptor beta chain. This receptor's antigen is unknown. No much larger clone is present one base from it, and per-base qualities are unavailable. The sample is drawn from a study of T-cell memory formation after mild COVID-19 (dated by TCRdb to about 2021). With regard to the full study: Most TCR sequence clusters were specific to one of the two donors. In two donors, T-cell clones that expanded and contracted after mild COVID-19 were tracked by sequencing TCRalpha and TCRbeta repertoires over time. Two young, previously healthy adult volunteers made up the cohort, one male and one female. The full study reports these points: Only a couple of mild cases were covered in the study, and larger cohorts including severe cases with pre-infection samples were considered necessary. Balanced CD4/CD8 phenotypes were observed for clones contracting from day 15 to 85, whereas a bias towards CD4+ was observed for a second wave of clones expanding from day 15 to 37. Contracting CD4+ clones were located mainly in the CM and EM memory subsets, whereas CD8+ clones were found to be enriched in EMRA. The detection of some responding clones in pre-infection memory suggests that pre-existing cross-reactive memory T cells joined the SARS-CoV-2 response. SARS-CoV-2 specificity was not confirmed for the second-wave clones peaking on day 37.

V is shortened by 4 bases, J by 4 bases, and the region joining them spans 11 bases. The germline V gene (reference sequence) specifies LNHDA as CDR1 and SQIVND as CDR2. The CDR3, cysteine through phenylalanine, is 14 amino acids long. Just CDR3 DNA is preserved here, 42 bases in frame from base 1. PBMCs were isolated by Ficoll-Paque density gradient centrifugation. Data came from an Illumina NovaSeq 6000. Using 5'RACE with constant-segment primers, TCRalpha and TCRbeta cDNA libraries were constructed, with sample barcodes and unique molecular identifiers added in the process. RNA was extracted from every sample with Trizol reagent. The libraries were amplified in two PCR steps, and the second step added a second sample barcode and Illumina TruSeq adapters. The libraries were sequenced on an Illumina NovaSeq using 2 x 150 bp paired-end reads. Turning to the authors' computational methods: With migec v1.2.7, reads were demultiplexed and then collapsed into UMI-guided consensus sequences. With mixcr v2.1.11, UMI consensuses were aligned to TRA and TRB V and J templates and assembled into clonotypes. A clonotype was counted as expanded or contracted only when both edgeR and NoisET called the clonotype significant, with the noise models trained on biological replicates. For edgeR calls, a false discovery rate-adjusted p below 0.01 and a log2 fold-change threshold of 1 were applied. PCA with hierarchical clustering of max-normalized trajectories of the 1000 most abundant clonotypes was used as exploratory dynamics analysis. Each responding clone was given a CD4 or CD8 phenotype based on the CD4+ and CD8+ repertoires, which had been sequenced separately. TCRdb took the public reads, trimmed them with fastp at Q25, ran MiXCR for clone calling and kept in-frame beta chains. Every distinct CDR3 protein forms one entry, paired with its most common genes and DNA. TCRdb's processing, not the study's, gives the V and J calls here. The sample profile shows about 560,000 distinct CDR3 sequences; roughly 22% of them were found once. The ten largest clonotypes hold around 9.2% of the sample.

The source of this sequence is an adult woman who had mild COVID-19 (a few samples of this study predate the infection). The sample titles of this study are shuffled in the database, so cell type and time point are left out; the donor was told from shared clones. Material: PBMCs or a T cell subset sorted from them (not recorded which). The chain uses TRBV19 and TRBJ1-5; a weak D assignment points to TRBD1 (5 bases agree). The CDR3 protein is CASSRGTYNQPQHF. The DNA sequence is TGTGCCAGTAGTAGAGGGACGTATAATCAGCCCCAGCATTTT.